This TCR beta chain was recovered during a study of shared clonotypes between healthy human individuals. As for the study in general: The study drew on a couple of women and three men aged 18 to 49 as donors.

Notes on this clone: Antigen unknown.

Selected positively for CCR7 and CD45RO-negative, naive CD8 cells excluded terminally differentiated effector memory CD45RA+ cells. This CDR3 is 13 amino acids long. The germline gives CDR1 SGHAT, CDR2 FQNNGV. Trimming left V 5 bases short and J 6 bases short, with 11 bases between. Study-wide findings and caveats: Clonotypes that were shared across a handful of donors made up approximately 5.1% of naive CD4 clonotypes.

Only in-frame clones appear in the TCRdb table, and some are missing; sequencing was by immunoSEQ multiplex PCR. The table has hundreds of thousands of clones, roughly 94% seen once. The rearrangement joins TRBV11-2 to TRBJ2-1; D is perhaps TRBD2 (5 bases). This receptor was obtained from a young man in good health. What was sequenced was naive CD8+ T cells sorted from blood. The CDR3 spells CASSTWTANEQFF. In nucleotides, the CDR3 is TGTGCCAGCAGCACCTGGACTGCCAATGAGCAGTTCTTC.